Below are 30 T cell receptor beta chains sequenced from a single sample in a study of blood T cell repertoires in COVID-19. Repertoires were generated with immunoSEQ multiplex PCR, while TCRdb's copy carries only in-frame clones and drops some. The sample carries about 190,000 clones, around nine tenths recorded once. The sample comprised peripheral blood. The receptors were sampled from a woman aged 40 to 50 who had recovered from COVID-19.

This chain connects TRBV7-9 to TRBJ1-1; D is possibly TRBD1 (6 bases). V was trimmed by 4 bases and J by 5 bases, leaving 14 bases between them. Germline loops: CDR1 SEHNR, CDR2 FQNEAQ (reference sequence). This CDR3 has 14 residues. CDR3: CASSSRGEGTEAFF. CDR3 DNA: TGTGCCAGCAGCTCCAGGGGAGAGGGGACTGAAGCTTTCTTT.

The J gene is TRBJ2-5, the V gene TRBV15, with a tentative D call TRBD2 (7 bases). V was cut by 2 bases and J by 4 bases, with 14 bases left in between. Germline CDR1 and CDR2: LNHNV and YYDKDF (reference sequence). The CDR3 contains 15 residues. In DNA form, the CDR3 reads TGTGCCACCAGCAGAACCAGGGGAGGGGTAGAGACCCAGTACTTC. The encoded protein is CATSRTRGGVETQYF. Variable domain in full (rest from reference TRBV15 and TRBJ2-5): DAMVIQNPRYQVTQFGKPVTLSCSQTLNHNVMYWYQQKSSQAPKLLFHYYDKDFNNEADTPDNFQSRRPNTSFCFLDIRSPGLGDTAMYLCATSRTRGGVETQYFGPGTRLLVL.

This clone has only a few counts. This CDR3 is CASSPGLLSEAFF. The CDR3 DNA is TGTGCCAGCTCACCGGGACTTCTTTCTGAAGCTTTCTTT. This chain connects TRBV18 to TRBJ1-1; tentatively, D is TRBD1 (5 bases). The CDR3 length is 13 residues. Germline V CDR1 and CDR2: KGHSH, LQKENI. The ends were cut back, 3 bases at V and 6 bases at J, with 11 bases in the middle. Variable domain in full (rest from reference TRBV18 and TRBJ1-1): NAGVMQNPRHLVRRRGQEARLRCSPMKGHSHVYWYRQLPEEGLKFMVYLQKENIIDESGMPKERFSAEFPKEGPSILRIQQVVRGDSAAYFCASSPGLLSEAFFGQGTRLTVV.

The rearrangement links TRBV6-1 to TRBJ2-7; a possible D gene is TRBD2 (6 bases). V lost 4 bases to trimming and J lost 4 bases, with 23 bases between them. CDR1 is MNHNS, CDR2 SASEGT, per germline. This CDR3 contains 17 residues. This CDR3 is CASSGRQAGTFWYEQYF. In nucleotides, the CDR3 is TGTGCCAGCAGTGGTCGGCAGGCAGGGACTTTCTGGTACGAGCAGTACTTC.

This chain uses TRBV27 with TRBJ1-3; no firm D call. CDR3 length: 15 residues. Germline V gene data show CDR1 as MNHEY and CDR2 as SMNVEV (reference sequence). Trimming stripped 3 bases from V and 0 bases from J, with 9 bases between. CDR3 sequence reads: CASSLYGYSGNTIYF. Here the CDR3 DNA reads TGTGCCAGCAGTTTGTACGGGTACTCTGGAAACACCATATATTTT.

The V gene is TRBV5-5, the J gene TRBJ1-2; D not resolved. In germline, CDR1 is SGHKS, CDR2 YYEKEE (reference sequence). The CDR3 is 16 residues long. V lost 0 bases and J 2 bases, leaving 14 bases between the germline ends. The CDR3 spells CASSLAAGKTNYGYTF. DNA for the CDR3: TGTGCCAGCAGCTTGGCCGCGGGCAAAACGAACTATGGCTACACCTTC.

The V call is TRBV18, the J call TRBJ2-7; 7 bases fit TRBD1. The germline gives CDR1 KGHSH, CDR2 LQKENI. CDR3 length: 14 residues. V was clipped by 3 bases and J by 2 bases; unmatched bases: 4. DNA of the CDR3: TGTGCCAGCTCACCCAGGGACAGTCCCTACGAGCAGTACTTC. This codes for CASSPRDSPYEQYF.

The chain combines TRBV9 with TRBJ2-7; 13 nucleotides line up with TRBD2. V shed 1 base and J 4 bases; nucleotides not matched to a gene: 5. This CDR3 comprises 16 residues. The germline gives CDR1 SGDLS, CDR2 YYNGEE. CDR3 loop: CASSVTETSGRYEQYF. DNA of the CDR3: TGTGCCAGCAGCGTAACGGAGACTAGCGGGAGGTACGAGCAGTACTTC.

The rearrangement joins TRBV7-2 to TRBJ1-1; D unresolved. The CDR3 contains 13 residues. Looked up from germline, CDR1 is SGHTA and CDR2 is FQGNSA. V was clipped by 0 bases and J by 4 bases, with 6 bases between them. The CDR3, as DNA: TGTGCCAGCAGCTTAGCGGAGGGCACTGAAGCTTTCTTT. It specifies CASSLAEGTEAFF.

The rearrangement joins TRBV28 to TRBJ1-4; 9 bases fit TRBD1. The CDR3 extends over 17 amino acids. The germline gives CDR1 MDHEN, CDR2 SYDVKM. Trimming took 4 bases from V and 8 from J; bases not matched to a gene: 14. CDR3 coding DNA: TGTGCCAGCAGTTCTTTTACAGGGGGCGGGTTGGGAGAAAAACTGTTTTTT. Amino acids: CASSSFTGGGLGEKLFF.

V gene TRBV11-3 combines with J gene TRBJ2-7, with TRBD2 matching over 10 bases. In germline, CDR1 is SGHNT, CDR2 YENEEA. The CDR3 is made up of 14 amino acids. V shed 2 bases and J 3 bases; nucleotides not matched to a gene: 1. The CDR3 loop reads CASSLSSGGYEQYF. The CDR3 DNA is TGTGCCAGCAGCTTATCTAGCGGGGGCTACGAGCAGTACTTC.

The genes are TRBV7-9 and TRBJ1-3; 12 bases fit TRBD1. The CDR3 is 19 residues long. Germline-derived CDR1 and CDR2 are SEHNR and FQNEAQ (reference sequence). V was clipped by 1 base and J by 1 base; unmatched bases: 8. The CDR3 region is CASSLVGTGGFSSGNTIYF. The CDR3 nucleotides are TGTGCCAGCAGCTTAGTCGGGACAGGGGGCTTTTCTTCTGGAAACACCATATATTTT.

The rearrangement links TRBV11-3 to TRBJ1-1; 9 positions agree with TRBD1. The CDR3 has 16 amino acids. The trim removed 5 bases at V and 1 base at J, leaving 8 bases unmatched. From germline, CDR1 is SGHNT and CDR2 YENEEA. The CDR3 DNA is TGTGCCAGCAGCCCGGGGGTGGGACAGGGGAACACTGAAGCTTTCTTT. It is translated as CASSPGVGQGNTEAFF.

In this sample, this clone turned up once. The chain links TRBV6-1 to TRBJ1-5, with a possible D match to TRBD1 (5 bases). CDR3 length: 13 residues. CDR1 and CDR2 from the germline V gene are MNHNS and SASEGT. Trimming took 3 bases from V and 7 from J, leaving 10 bases between them. CDR3 nucleotides: TGTGCCAGCAGTGATCAAGGGGCCCAGCCCCAGCATTTT. Translation gives CASSDQGAQPQHF.

This clone has a single count. The chain uses TRBV27 and TRBJ2-3, with D possibly being TRBD2 (5 bases). V dropped 6 bases and J dropped 2 bases, with 12 bases sitting between them. Germline V CDR1 and CDR2: MNHEY, SMNVEV (reference sequence). CDR3 length equals 14 residues. CDR3 residues: CASRVGGFTDTQYF. The CDR3 coding sequence is TGTGCCAGCAGGGTGGGCGGGTTCACAGATACGCAGTATTTT.

The chain carries TRBV9 and TRBJ1-2, with 7 bases lining up with TRBD1. Per germline, CDR1 SGDLS and CDR2 YYNGEE. V trimming: 3 bases; J trimming: 3 bases; junction bases outside the gene matches: 5. This CDR3 region has 14 residues. The CDR3 bases are TGTGCCAGCAGCGGACAGGGTGGTCACTATGGCTACACCTTC. Residues: CASSGQGGHYGYTF.

The rearrangement links TRBV4-3 to TRBJ2-7; TRBD2 aligns across 9 bases. Germline CDR1 and CDR2: LGHNA and YSLEER. The CDR3 has 14 residues. V was pared by 0 bases and J by 5 bases, with 2 bases of the junction left unmatched. The CDR3 region is CASSQDRTSDEQYF. The CDR3 DNA follows: TGCGCCAGCAGCCAAGATCGGACTAGCGACGAGCAGTACTTC.

CDR3 region: CASSLAGGPRDTQYF. The CDR3 DNA sequence: TGTGCCAGCAGTTTAGCGGGAGGGCCTAGAGATACGCAGTATTTT. The J gene is TRBJ2-3, the V gene TRBV27, with 9 nucleotides matching TRBD2. Trimming at V came to 2 bases and at J to 5 bases, leaving 5 bases not matched to a gene. The CDR3 runs to 15 residues. Per the germline V gene, CDR1 is MNHEY and CDR2 is SMNVEV (reference sequence).

For the CDR3, the DNA is TGTGCCAGCAGCTACCCGACTAGCGGGAACGAGCAGTACTTC. This codes for CASSYPTSGNEQYF. The chain is built from TRBV11-1 and TRBJ2-7; 11 bases are a match to TRBD2. Germline-derived CDR1 and CDR2 are SGHAT and FQDESV (reference sequence). Germline trimming cut 4 bases from V and 5 bases from J; bases unmatched to any gene: 4. The CDR3 length is 14 residues. Together with reference TRBV11-1 and TRBJ2-7, the CDR3 gives the full variable domain: EAEVAQSPRYKITEKSQAVAFWCDPISGHATLYWYRQILGQGPELLVQFQDESVVDDSQLPKDRFSAERLKGVDSTLKIQPAELGDSAMYLCASSYPTSGNEQYFGPGTRLTVT.

This chain links TRBV3-1 (or the pseudogene TRBV3-2) with TRBJ1-3; no definite D call. This CDR3 contains 13 residues. Germline assignment: CDR1 LGHDT and CDR2 YNNKEL (reference sequence). V lost 1 base to trimming and J lost 4 bases, with 5 bases between them. The CDR3 nucleotides are TGTGCCAGCAGCCAAGGACTCGGAAACACCATATATTTT. As protein: CASSQGLGNTIYF.

CDR3 coding DNA: TGTGCCAGCAGCTTGGTCCCCATCATCTCTGGAAACACCATATATTTT. Translating gives CASSLVPIISGNTIYF. The J gene is TRBJ1-3, the V gene TRBV5-8; D remains ambiguous. Germline CDR1 is SGHTS and CDR2 is YDEGEE. The CDR3 consists of 16 residues. Between the trimmed V and J ends, which lost 0 bases and 0 bases, there was a span of 10 bases.

The chain uses TRBV6-6 and TRBJ1-4, with D possibly TRBD1 on 5 matching bases. Germline V lookup: CDR1 MNHNY, CDR2 SVGAGI (reference sequence). V shed 7 bases and J shed 7 bases, with 16 bases lying between them. The CDR3 loop spans 14 amino acids. CDR3 residues: CASNSGRVGEKLFF. For the CDR3, the DNA is TGTGCCAGCAACTCGGGCAGGGTTGGTGAAAAACTGTTTTTT.

The chain employs TRBV27 and TRBJ2-5; D is possibly TRBD1 (8 bases). The CDR3 length is 15 residues. The V gene's germline CDR1 is MNHEY and CDR2 SMNVEV (reference sequence). V was trimmed by 4 bases and J by 6 bases, leaving 18 bases between them. Here the CDR3 reads CASSSPDREGQTQYF. The CDR3 coding sequence is TGTGCCAGCAGTTCCCCGGACAGGGAGGGACAGACCCAGTACTTC.

The CDR3, as DNA: TGTGCCAGCGGCGCACAGGGTTTCGGCGGGGAGCTGTTTTTT. Protein sequence: CASGAQGFGGELFF. This rearrangement joins TRBV6-5 to TRBJ2-2, with D tentatively TRBD1 (6 bases). Germline V gives CDR1 MNHEY, CDR2 SVGAGI. The CDR3 consists of 14 residues. V dropped 8 bases and J dropped 7 bases, with 17 bases sitting between them.

This clone was observed once. This rearrangement joins TRBV19 to TRBJ2-3; 8 bases align to TRBD1. With V trimmed by 5 bases and J by 0 bases, 4 bases remained unmatched. The CDR3 length is 15 residues. Germline V gene data show CDR1 as LNHDA and CDR2 as SQIVND (reference sequence). The CDR3 here is CASSPRQGSTDTQYF. CDR3 bases: TGTGCCAGTAGTCCTCGACAGGGGAGCACAGATACGCAGTATTTT.

This clone was picked up one time. This chain connects TRBV19 to TRBJ1-2, with TRBD1 matching 7 bases. The CDR3 totals 14 residues. V shed 2 bases and J 6 bases; nucleotides not matched to a gene: 6. From germline, CDR1 is LNHDA and CDR2 SQIVND (reference sequence). The CDR3 is CASSIQQGFNGYTF. CDR3 nucleotides: TGTGCCAGTAGTATACAACAGGGGTTTAATGGCTACACCTTC.

The chain combines TRBV6-5 with TRBJ2-2; no definite D call. Trimming removed 2 bases from V and 6 bases from J, with 7 bases in between. Germline-derived CDR1 and CDR2 are MNHEY and SVGAGI. The CDR3 length is 13 residues. As DNA, the CDR3 is TGTGCCAGCAGTTACGGTAGTCCCGGGGAGCTGTTTTTT. Its protein is CASSYGSPGELFF.

The chain combines TRBV18 with TRBJ2-3, with TRBD2 identical over 8 bases. V was pared by 3 bases and J by 0 bases, with 2 bases of the junction left unmatched. Looked up from germline, CDR1 is KGHSH and CDR2 is LQKENI. This CDR3 spans 15 amino acids. The CDR3 DNA reads as TGTGCCAGCTCACCGGCTAGCGGGAGCACAGATACGCAGTATTTT. Translating it yields CASSPASGSTDTQYF.

This CDR3 is CASSGWTGVGEQFF. Here the CDR3 DNA reads TGTGCCAGTAGTGGATGGACAGGGGTAGGTGAGCAGTTCTTC. The rearrangement links TRBV19 to TRBJ2-1; 9 bases fit TRBD1. Germline V gives CDR1 LNHDA, CDR2 SQIVND (reference sequence). V shed 5 bases, J shed 9 bases, and the junction held 8 bases outside the gene matches. The CDR3 runs to 14 residues.

The chain has TRBV6-5 and TRBJ2-3; 11 bases are a match to TRBD2. The CDR3 totals 15 residues. Germline V lookup: CDR1 MNHEY, CDR2 SVGAGI. With V trimmed by 6 bases and J by 1 base, 3 bases remained unmatched. The DNA for the CDR3 is TGTGCCAGCAGGATACTAGCGGGGGGCACAGATACGCAGTATTTT. This encodes CASRILAGGTDTQYF.